This TCR beta chain stems from a study of blood T cell repertoires in COVID-19. The data were produced by immunoSEQ multiplex PCR, yet TCRdb's version contains in-frame clones alone and is incomplete. The sample yields approximately 170,000 clones, about 85% seen once. The V end was cut by 6 bases, the J end by 9 bases, with 12 bases between. The germline gives CDR1 DFQATT, CDR2 SNEGSKA (reference sequence). This CDR3 spans 11 amino acids. Material for sequencing was PBMCs or T cells enriched from blood (not recorded which). The chain links TRBV20-1 to TRBJ2-1; possible D gene TRBD2, 5 bases. The sequence was collected from a woman aged 45-65 years who had recovered from COVID-19. This CDR3 reads CSALRSGEQFF. The CDR3 DNA sequence: TGCAGTGCACTCCGGAGCGGTGAGCAGTTCTTC.